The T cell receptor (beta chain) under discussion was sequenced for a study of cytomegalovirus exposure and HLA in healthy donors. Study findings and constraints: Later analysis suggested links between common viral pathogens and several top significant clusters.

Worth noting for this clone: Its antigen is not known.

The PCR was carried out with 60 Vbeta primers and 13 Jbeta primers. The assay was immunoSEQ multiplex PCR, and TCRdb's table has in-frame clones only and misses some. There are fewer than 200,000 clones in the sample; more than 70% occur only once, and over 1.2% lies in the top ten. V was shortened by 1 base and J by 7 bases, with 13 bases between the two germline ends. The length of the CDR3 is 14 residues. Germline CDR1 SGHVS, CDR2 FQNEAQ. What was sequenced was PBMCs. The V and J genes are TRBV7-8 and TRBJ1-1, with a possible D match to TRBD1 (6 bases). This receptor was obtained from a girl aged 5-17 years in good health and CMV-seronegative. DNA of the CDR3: TGTGCCAGCAGCTTAGTGGACAGCCCCGATGAAGCTTTCTTT. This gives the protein CASSLVDSPDEAFF.